The clone carrying this T cell receptor beta chain occurred a few times. Its specificity is not known. Subsequent to 10 days of culture, CD4+ T cells were isolated. Testing of the vaccine recipients showed negative nucleocapsid antibodies and no prior SARS-CoV-2 infection. Sequencing was performed with immunoSEQ multiplex PCR; in TCRdb, only in-frame clones are kept and a portion is missing. The sample has 45,000 to 50,000 clones, approximately 70% seen once; the top ten hold approximately 5%. The data belong to a study of vaccination effects on CD4 cells after COVID-19. This CDR3 is 13 amino acids long.

The sample consisted of CD4+ T cells from PBMCs cultured without peptide, taken before COVID-19 vaccination. V is TRBV21-1 and J is TRBJ2-2; whether TRBD2, the table's D call, matches the DNA was not checked. TRBV21-1 is a pseudogene segment. The sequence derives from a human donor who received a COVID-19 vaccine. The CDR3 nucleotides read TGTGCCAGCAGCAAAAGAGAAACCGGGGAGCTGTTTTTT. It yields the protein CASSKRETGELFF.